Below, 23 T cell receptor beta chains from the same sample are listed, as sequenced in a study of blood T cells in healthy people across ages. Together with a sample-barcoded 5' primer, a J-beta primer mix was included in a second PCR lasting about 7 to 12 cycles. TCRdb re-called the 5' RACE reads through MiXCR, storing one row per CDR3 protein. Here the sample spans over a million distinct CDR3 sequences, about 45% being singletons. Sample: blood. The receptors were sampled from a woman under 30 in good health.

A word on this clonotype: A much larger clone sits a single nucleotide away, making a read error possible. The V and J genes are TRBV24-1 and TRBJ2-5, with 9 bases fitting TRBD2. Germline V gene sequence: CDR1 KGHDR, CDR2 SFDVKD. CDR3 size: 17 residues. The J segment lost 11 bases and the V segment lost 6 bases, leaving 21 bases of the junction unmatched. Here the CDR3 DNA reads TGTGCCACCAGTTCAGTCATGGGCGGGAGGGCCTACAATGAGCAGTACTTC. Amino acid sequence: CATSSVMGGRAYNEQYF.

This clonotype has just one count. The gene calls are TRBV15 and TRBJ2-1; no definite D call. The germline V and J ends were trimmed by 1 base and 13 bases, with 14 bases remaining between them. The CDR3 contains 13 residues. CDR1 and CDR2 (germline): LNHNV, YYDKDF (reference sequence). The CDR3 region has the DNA TGTGCCACCAGCAGAGGGGTTCTGGAGACCCAGTTCTTC. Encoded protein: CATSRGVLETQFF.

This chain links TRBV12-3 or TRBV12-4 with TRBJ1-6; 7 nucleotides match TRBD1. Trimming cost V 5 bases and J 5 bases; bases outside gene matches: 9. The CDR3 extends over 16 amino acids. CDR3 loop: CASSPSSQGHNSPLHF. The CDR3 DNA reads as TGTGCCAGCAGTCCCTCCTCACAGGGGCATAATTCACCCCTCCACTTT.

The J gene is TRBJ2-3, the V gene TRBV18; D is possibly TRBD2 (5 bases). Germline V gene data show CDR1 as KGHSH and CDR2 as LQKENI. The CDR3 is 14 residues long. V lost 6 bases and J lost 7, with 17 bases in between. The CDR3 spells CASSREPLFHTQYF. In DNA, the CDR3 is TGTGCCAGCTCGAGGGAGCCCCTTTTCCATACGCAGTATTTT.

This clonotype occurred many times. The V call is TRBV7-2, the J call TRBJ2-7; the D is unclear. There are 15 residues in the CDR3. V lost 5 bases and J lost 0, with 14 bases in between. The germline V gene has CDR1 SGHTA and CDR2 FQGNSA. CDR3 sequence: CASSQKLVSSYEQYF. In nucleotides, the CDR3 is TGTGCCAGCAGCCAAAAACTGGTTAGCTCCTACGAGCAGTACTTC.

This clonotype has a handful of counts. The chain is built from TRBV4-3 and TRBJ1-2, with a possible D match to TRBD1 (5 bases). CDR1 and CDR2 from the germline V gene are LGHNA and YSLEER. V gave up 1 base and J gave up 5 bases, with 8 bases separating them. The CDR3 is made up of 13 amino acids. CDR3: CASSQAQEYGYTF. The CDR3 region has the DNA TGCGCCAGCAGCCAAGCACAGGAATATGGCTACACCTTC.

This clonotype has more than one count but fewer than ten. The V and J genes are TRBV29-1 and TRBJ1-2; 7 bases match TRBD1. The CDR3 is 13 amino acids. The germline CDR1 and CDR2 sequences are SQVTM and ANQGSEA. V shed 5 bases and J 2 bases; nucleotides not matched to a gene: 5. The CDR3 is CSVRTGTNYGYTF. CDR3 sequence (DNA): TGCAGCGTTAGGACAGGTACAAACTATGGCTACACCTTC. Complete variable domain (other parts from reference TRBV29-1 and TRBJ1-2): SAVISQKPSRDICQRGTSLTIQCQVDSQVTMMFWYRQQPGQSLTLIATANQGSEATYESGFVIDKFPISRPNLTFSTLTVSNMSPEDSSIYLCSVRTGTNYGYTFGSGTRLTVV.

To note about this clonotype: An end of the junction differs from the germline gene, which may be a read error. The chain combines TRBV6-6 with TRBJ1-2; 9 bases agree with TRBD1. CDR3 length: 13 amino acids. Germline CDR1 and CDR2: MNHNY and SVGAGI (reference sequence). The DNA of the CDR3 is TGCGCCAGCAGTTTCGGGGACAGGGTTGGCTACACCTTC. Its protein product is CASSFGDRVGYTF.

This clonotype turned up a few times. CDR3 residues: CSPGFWGAPPEQFF. The CDR3 DNA reads TGCAGTCCAGGTTTTTGGGGGGCACCACCTGAGCAGTTCTTC. The chain combines TRBV20-1 with TRBJ2-1, with D tentatively TRBD1 or TRBD2 (6 bases each). Per the germline V gene, CDR1 is DFQATT and CDR2 is SNEGSKA (reference sequence). The CDR3 spans 14 residues. Deletions cut 8 bases from V and 9 bases from J, with 23 bases between.

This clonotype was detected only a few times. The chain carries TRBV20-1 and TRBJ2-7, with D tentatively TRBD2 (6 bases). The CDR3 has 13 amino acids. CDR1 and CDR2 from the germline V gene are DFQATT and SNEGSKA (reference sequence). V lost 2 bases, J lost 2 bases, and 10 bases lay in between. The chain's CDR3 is CSARRDLAYEQYF. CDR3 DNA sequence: TGCAGTGCTAGAAGGGACTTGGCCTACGAGCAGTACTTC.

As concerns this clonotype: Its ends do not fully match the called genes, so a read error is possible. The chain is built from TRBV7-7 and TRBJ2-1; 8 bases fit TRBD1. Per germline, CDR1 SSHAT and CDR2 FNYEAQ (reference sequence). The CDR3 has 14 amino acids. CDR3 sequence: CASSPDRGGNEQFF. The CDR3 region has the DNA TGTGCTAGCAGCCCCGACAGGGGCGGGAATGAGCAGTTCTTC.

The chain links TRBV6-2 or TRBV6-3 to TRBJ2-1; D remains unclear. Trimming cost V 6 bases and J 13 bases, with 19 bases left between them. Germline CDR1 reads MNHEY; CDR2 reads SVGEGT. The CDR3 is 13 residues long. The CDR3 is CASRVGFQETQFF. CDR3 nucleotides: TGTGCCAGCAGAGTAGGATTTCAAGAGACCCAGTTCTTC.

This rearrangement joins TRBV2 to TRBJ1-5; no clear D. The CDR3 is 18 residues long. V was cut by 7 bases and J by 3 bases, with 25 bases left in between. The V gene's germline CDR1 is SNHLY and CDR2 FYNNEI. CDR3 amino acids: CASTLRYLDPDNNQPQHF. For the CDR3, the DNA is TGTGCCAGCACTCTAAGATACTTGGACCCAGATAACAATCAGCCCCAGCATTTT.

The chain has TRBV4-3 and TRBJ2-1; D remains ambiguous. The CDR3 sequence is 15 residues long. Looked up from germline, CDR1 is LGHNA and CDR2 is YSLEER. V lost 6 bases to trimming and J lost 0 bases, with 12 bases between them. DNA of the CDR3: TGCGCCAGCAGACTCACATTTTTCTCCTACAATGAGCAGTTCTTC. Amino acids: CASRLTFFSYNEQFF.

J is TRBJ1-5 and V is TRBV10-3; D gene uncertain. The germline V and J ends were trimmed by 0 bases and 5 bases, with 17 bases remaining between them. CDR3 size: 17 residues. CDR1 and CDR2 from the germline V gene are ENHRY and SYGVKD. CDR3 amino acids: CAISESAGWGGDQPQHF. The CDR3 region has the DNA TGTGCCATCAGTGAGTCAGCGGGCTGGGGAGGCGATCAGCCCCAGCATTTT.

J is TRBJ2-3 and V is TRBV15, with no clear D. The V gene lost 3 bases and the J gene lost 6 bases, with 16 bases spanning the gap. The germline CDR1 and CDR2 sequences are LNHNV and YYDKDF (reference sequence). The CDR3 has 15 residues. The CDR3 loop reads CATSSPEDPADTQYF. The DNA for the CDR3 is TGTGCCACCAGCAGCCCCGAGGATCCCGCTGATACGCAGTATTTT.

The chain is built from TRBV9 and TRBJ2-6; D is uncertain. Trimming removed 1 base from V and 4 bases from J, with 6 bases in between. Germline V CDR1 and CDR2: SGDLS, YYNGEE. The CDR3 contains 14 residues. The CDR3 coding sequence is TGTGCCAGCAGCGTATTAGACGGGGCCAACGTCCTGACTTTC. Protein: CASSVLDGANVLTF.

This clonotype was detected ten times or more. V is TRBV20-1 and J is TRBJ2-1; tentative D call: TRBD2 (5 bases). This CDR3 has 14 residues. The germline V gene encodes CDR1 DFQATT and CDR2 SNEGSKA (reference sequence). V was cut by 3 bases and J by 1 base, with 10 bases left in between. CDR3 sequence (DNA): TGCAGTGCTAGGGTAAGCGGTTCCTACAATGAGCAGTTCTTC. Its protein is CSARVSGSYNEQFF.

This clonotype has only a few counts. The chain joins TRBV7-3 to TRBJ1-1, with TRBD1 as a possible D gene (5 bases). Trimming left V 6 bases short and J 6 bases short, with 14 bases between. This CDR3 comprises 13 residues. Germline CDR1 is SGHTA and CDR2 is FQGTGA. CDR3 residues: CASSSQGLAEAFF. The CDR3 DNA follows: TGTGCCAGCAGTTCCCAGGGTCTCGCTGAAGCTTTCTTT.

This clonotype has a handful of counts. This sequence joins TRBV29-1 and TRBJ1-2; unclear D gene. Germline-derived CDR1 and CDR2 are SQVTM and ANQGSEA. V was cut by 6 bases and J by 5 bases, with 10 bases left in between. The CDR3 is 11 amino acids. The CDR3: CSVESLYGYTF. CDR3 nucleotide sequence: TGCAGCGTCGAGTCTCTGTATGGCTACACCTTC.

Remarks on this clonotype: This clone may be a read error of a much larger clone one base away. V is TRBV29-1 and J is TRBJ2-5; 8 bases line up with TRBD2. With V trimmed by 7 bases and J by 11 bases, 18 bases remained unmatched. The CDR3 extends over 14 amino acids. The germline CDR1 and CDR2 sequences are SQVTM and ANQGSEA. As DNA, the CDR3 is TGCAGCGGGGATACTAGCGGAGATCACAATGAGCAGTACTTC. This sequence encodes CSGDTSGDHNEQYF.

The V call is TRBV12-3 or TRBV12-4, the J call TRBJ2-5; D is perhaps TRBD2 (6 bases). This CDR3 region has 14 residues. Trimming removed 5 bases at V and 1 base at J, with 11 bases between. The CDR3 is CASSGTGAQETQYF. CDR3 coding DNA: TGTGCCAGCAGTGGGACTGGCGCCCAAGAGACCCAGTACTTC.

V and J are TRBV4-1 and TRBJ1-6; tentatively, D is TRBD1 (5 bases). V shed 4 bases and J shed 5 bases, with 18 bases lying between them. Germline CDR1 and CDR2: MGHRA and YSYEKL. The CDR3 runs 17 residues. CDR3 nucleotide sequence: TGCGCCAGCAGCCCGTACCCTGGGGGTGAGAATAATTCACCCCTCCACTTT. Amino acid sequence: CASSPYPGGENNSPLHF.